This T cell receptor (beta chain) was observed in a study of Ad26.COV2.S vaccination and SARS-CoV-2 variants. This CDR3 contains 12 residues. Germline assignment: CDR1 SQVTM and CDR2 ANQGSEA. Some clones are missing from TCRdb's copy, which holds only in-frame ones; the method was immunoSEQ multiplex PCR. The table records approximately 400,000 clones, around 92% of them present only once. Broader study findings: Substantial post-vaccination breadth of spike-specific CD8+ and CD4+ T cell responses was reported. Vaccine and placebo recipients had similar non-spike TCR breadth. Placebo recipients showed lower spike-specific TCR breadth than vaccinees. Total T cell responses were possibly underestimated by TCR breadth and depth analyses.

A remark on this clone: Its target is not known.

This sample comprised peripheral blood, obtained after recovery from COVID-19. V and J are TRBV29-1 and TRBJ1-4, with D unclear. The better agreement between TRBJ2-2 and the DNA end casts doubt on the J call. The receptor's source is a human donor who had recovered from COVID-19. CDR3 coding DNA: TGCAGCGCCCGACCCGTCTCGGGGGAGCTGTTTTTT. Its translation: CSARPVSGELFF.